The source of this T cell receptor beta chain is a study of T-cell memory formation after mild COVID-19. 5'RACE with constant-segment primers built TCRalpha and TCRbeta cDNA libraries with UMIs. TCRdb passed the 5' RACE reads through MiXCR, listing each CDR3 protein once. The table records around 310,000 distinct CDR3 sequences, roughly an eighth of them present only once. With 4 bases removed from V and 2 bases from J, the gap between germline ends came to 10 bases. CDR3 length: 13 amino acids. Germline lookup yields CDR1 SGHRS and CDR2 YFSETQ. Broader study findings: Mainly CM and EM harbored the contracting CD4+ clones; mainly EMRA harbored the CD8+ ones. Clones that got smaller from day 15 to 85 had even CD4/CD8, while clones growing later tipped toward CD4+. The pre-infection memory compartment contained some responding clones, suggesting cross-reactive memory joined.

This clonotype was seen more than once but under ten times. Its antigen is undetermined. The rearrangement uses TRBV5-1 and TRBJ2-7; perhaps TRBD1 as D (6 bases). Sample: PBMCs or a T cell subset sorted from them (not recorded which). This receptor was taken from a man aged 18 to 30 who had mild COVID-19 (a few samples of this study predate the infection). Cell type and time point are not known. CDR3 coding DNA: TGCGCCAGCAGCCTGGACAGACCCTACGAGCAGTACTTC. Translated: CASSLDRPYEQYF.